This TCR beta chain was observed in a study of blood T cell repertoires in COVID-19. Study information: Nucleic acid was either cDNA or gDNA, and it came from T cells, B-cell-depleted T cells, or PBMCs.

This CDR3 is 13 amino acids long. Germline-derived CDR1 and CDR2 are SQVTM and ANQGSEA. V was pared by 4 bases and J by 2 bases, with 9 bases between. The cohort comprised adults aged about 18 to 90 years residing in about two dozen US areas. Participants in the exposed group had met a COVID-19 case in the 2 weeks before joining the study. Per the original data handling: By means of reference gene primer amplification, nucleated cell counts were estimated. Generated by immunoSEQ multiplex PCR, the TCRdb table keeps only in-frame clones and is missing some. The V and J calls and clone size are taken from that table; D and trimming were inferred from the DNA. The profile shows approximately 270,000 clones, under 95% of them singletons.

The clonotype comes from a middle-aged man who had been exposed to COVID-19. The V and J genes are TRBV29-1 and TRBJ1-3; D is uncertain. Sequencing was done on a sample of PBMCs or T cells enriched from blood (not recorded which). Written as DNA, the CDR3 is TGCAGCGTTGTAGTGGGCGCTGGAAACACCATATATTTT. This translates into CSVVVGAGNTIYF.